This TCR beta chain was retrieved from a study of cytomegalovirus exposure and HLA in healthy donors. The CDR3 covers 15 residues. From germline, CDR1 is MNHEY and CDR2 SVGAGI. V was clipped by 6 bases and J by 0 bases; unmatched bases: 4. The PCR contained 60 Vbeta and 13 Jbeta primers. Assay: immunoSEQ multiplex PCR; the TCRdb copy retains only in-frame clones and omits some. The table lists about 140,000 clones, over 70% of them singletons. The sequence came from a woman aged 40 to 50 in good health and CMV-seronegative. The sequenced sample was PBMCs. The rearrangement joins TRBV6-5 to TRBJ1-4; 7 nucleotides align to TRBD1. The CDR3 bases are TGTGCCAGCAGCCCTGGACAGGCAACTAATGAAAAACTGTTTTTT. This codes for CASSPGQATNEKLFF.